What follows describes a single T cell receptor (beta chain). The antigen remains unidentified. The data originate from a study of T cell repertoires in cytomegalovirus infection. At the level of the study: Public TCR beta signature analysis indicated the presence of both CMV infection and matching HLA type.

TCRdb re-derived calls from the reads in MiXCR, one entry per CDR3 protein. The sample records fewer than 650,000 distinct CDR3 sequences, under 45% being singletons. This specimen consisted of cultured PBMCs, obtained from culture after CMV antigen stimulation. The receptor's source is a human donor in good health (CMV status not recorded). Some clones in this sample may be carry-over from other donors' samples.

The DNA for the CDR3 is TGTGCCAGCAGTGCTTCAACCGGGACAGATACGCAGTATTTT. Translated, it gives CASSASTGTDTQYF. The chain links TRBV2 to TRBJ2-3; D ambiguous. V lost 4 bases, J lost 3 bases, and 11 bases lay in between. The CDR3 covers 14 residues. The germline V gene encodes CDR1 SNHLY and CDR2 FYNNEI. The whole variable domain, remainder taken from reference TRBV2 and TRBJ2-3, is EPEVTQTPSHQVTQMGQEVILRCVPISNHLYFYWYRQILGQKVEFLVSFYNNEISEKSEIFDDQFSVERPDGSNFTLKIRSTKLEDSAMYFCASSASTGTDTQYFGPGTRLTVL.